One and the same sample provided the 29 T cell receptor beta chains below, sequenced in a study of blood T cell repertoires in COVID-19. Data came from immunoSEQ multiplex PCR; TCRdb stores just in-frame clones and leaves some out. This sample has nearly 80,000 clones, with around 83% found just once. The sequencing sample was made of peripheral blood. These receptors were taken from a woman aged 65 to 85 with acute or convalescent COVID-19.

CDR3 bases: TGTGCCAGCAGTTCAGAGGCAGGGATGACTGAAGCTTTCTTT. Translating gives CASSSEAGMTEAFF. The chain uses TRBV6-4 and TRBJ1-1; a weak D match, TRBD1 (5 bases). CDR1 and CDR2 (germline): MRHNA, SNTAGT. This CDR3 has 14 residues. V lost 5 bases and J 5 bases, leaving 15 bases between the germline ends.

V usage is TRBV9 and J usage is TRBJ2-1; 8 bases are shared with TRBD2. The length of the CDR3 is 15 residues. Germline CDR1 reads SGDLS; CDR2 reads YYNGEE. V gave up 4 bases and J gave up 5 bases; unmatched junction bases: 8. CDR3 amino acids: CASSPHSGTNNEQFF. CDR3 DNA: TGTGCCAGCAGCCCCCATAGCGGGACTAACAATGAGCAGTTCTTC.

The chain is built from TRBV2 and TRBJ1-4; D gene unclear. The CDR3 extends over 15 amino acids. Germline lookup yields CDR1 SNHLY and CDR2 FYNNEI. The V and J ends lost 6 bases and 0 bases respectively, with 11 bases between them. The CDR3 reads CASRAGIATNEKLFF. The DNA for the CDR3 is TGTGCCAGCAGAGCGGGGATTGCAACTAATGAAAAACTGTTTTTT.

This chain connects TRBV5-1 to TRBJ2-7; 7 nucleotides agree with TRBD1. The CDR3 contains 15 residues. J was trimmed by 1 base and V by 4 bases; bases with no gene match: 8. The germline gives CDR1 SGHRS, CDR2 YFSETQ. CDR3 protein: CASSPGTDYSYEQYF. In DNA form, the CDR3 reads TGCGCCAGCAGCCCCGGGACAGATTATTCCTACGAGCAGTACTTC.

This clone appeared a few times. The genes are TRBV6-5 and TRBJ2-7, with a tentative D call TRBD2 (5 bases). The CDR3 is made up of 14 amino acids. Trimming shortened V by 1 base and J by 2 bases, and 9 bases separated the two germline ends. Germline V CDR1 and CDR2: MNHEY, SVGAGI. The CDR3 here is CASSYYGVPYEQYF. CDR3 DNA sequence: TGTGCCAGCAGTTACTACGGGGTACCCTACGAGCAGTACTTC.

CDR3 nucleotide sequence: TGTGCCAGCAGCCTCCAGGGCCCAGCTTACGAGCAGTACTTC. Encoded protein: CASSLQGPAYEQYF. The chain has TRBV5-4 and TRBJ2-7; possible D gene TRBD1, 5 bases. The germline V and J ends were trimmed by 4 bases and 4 bases, with 15 bases remaining between them. CDR1 and CDR2 (germline): SGHNT, YYREEE (reference sequence). The CDR3 extends over 14 amino acids. Variable domain in full (rest from reference TRBV5-4 and TRBJ2-7): ETGVTQSPTHLIKTRGQQVTLRCSSQSGHNTVSWYQQALGQGPQFIFQYYREEENGRGNFPPRFSGLQFPNYSSELNVNALELDDSALYLCASSLQGPAYEQYFGPGTRLTVT.

This chain uses TRBV19 with TRBJ2-3, with 7 bases that match TRBD1. CDR3 length: 13 amino acids. V dropped 6 bases and J dropped 6; count of bases not matched to a gene: 6. CDR1 LNHDA and CDR2 SQIVND come from the germline V gene (reference sequence). The CDR3 nucleotides read TGTGCCAGTAGCCAGACAGGGAGTGATACGCAGTATTTT. Its protein product is CASSQTGSDTQYF. The variable domain in full, completed from reference TRBV19 and TRBJ2-3, reads DGGITQSPKYLFRKEGQNVTLSCEQNLNHDAMYWYRQDPGQGLRLIYYSQIVNDFQKGDIAEGYSVSREKKESFPLTVTSAQKNPTAFYLCASSQTGSDTQYFGPGTRLTVL.

This clone was counted a few times. The V and J genes are TRBV5-1 and TRBJ1-1, with D possibly matching TRBD1 (5 bases). Germline V CDR1 and CDR2: SGHRS, YFSETQ. This CDR3 comprises 18 residues. Trimming took off 1 base at V and 2 bases at J, with 21 bases between the two ends. CDR3 nucleotides: TGCGCCAGCAGCTTGCTCCCCATGGCAGGGTTCGGCAACACTGAAGCTTTCTTT. Translation gives CASSLLPMAGFGNTEAFF.

The V and J genes are TRBV11-2 and TRBJ2-3; TRBD2 matches at 7 bases. Germline loops: CDR1 SGHAT, CDR2 FQNNGV. V was clipped by 0 bases and J by 10 bases; unmatched bases: 13. The CDR3 has 16 amino acids. Here the CDR3 reads CASSLDYGGGGLSQYF. The CDR3 nucleotides read TGTGCCAGCAGCTTAGATTACGGCGGGGGTGGACTATCGCAGTATTTT.

The V and J genes are TRBV3-1 (or the pseudogene TRBV3-2) and TRBJ1-6, with 7 nucleotides matching TRBD1. The CDR3 totals 16 residues. Looked up from germline, CDR1 is LGHDT and CDR2 is YNNKEL (reference sequence). J lost 7 bases, V lost 5 bases, and 11 bases had no gene match. The CDR3 DNA reads as TGTGCCAGCAGCAACCCCTGGGACAGCGGAAATTCACCCCTCCACTTT. This codes for CASSNPWDSGNSPLHF.

This clone has more than one count but fewer than ten. This rearrangement joins TRBV5-5 to TRBJ1-6; D might be TRBD1 (6 bases). The CDR3 covers 15 residues. From germline, CDR1 is SGHKS and CDR2 YYEKEE (reference sequence). V was trimmed by 4 bases and J by 7 bases, leaving 15 bases between them. In nucleotides, the CDR3 is TGTGCCAGCAGCGCGACGACAGGTTTGAATTCACCCCTCCACTTT. This sequence encodes CASSATTGLNSPLHF.

This chain connects TRBV2 to TRBJ1-5; D gene ambiguous. The CDR3 runs to 14 residues. The germline CDR1 and CDR2 sequences are SNHLY and FYNNEI. V was shortened by 4 bases and J by 6 bases, with 13 bases between the two germline ends. The CDR3 nucleotides read TGTGCCAGCAGTGCGGATTCACCAGGTCAGCCCCAGCATTTT. Translating it yields CASSADSPGQPQHF.

In the case of this clone: Compared with germline, one end of the junction differs, possibly owing to a read error. CDR3 sequence (DNA): TGTGCCAGCAGCCGTGACACTAGCATAGATACGCAGTATTTT. Translated, it gives CASSRDTSIDTQYF. V usage is TRBV6-4 and J usage is TRBJ2-3, with D possibly TRBD2 on 6 matching bases. From germline, CDR1 is MRHNA and CDR2 SNTAGT. This CDR3 spans 14 amino acids.

This clone was picked up one time. The chain couples TRBV11-2 to TRBJ2-1, with TRBD1 identical over 9 bases. This CDR3 has 14 residues. With 3 bases clipped from V and 8 bases from J, the junction kept 5 bases outside the gene matches. CDR1 is SGHAT, CDR2 FQNNGV, per germline. This CDR3 is CASSLGQGFDEQFF. DNA for the CDR3: TGTGCCAGCAGCTTGGGACAGGGATTTGATGAGCAGTTCTTC.

This sequence joins TRBV5-1 and TRBJ1-1; D is unresolved. V was shortened by 0 bases and J by 5 bases, with 14 bases between the two germline ends. The V gene's germline CDR1 is SGHRS and CDR2 YFSETQ. The CDR3 is 15 amino acids. The CDR3 sequence: CASSLDSLGGTEAFF. The DNA of the CDR3 is TGCGCCAGCAGCTTGGACAGCCTGGGAGGGACTGAAGCTTTCTTT.

V is TRBV6-5 and J is TRBJ1-6; a weak D match, TRBD1 (6 bases). V lost 6 bases, J lost 7 bases, and 13 bases lay in between. CDR3 size: 14 residues. Per germline, CDR1 MNHEY and CDR2 SVGAGI. CDR3 nucleotide sequence: TGTGCCAGCAGCCCCACAGGGTGGAATTCACCCCTCCACTTT. Translation: CASSPTGWNSPLHF.

V is TRBV19 and J is TRBJ1-2; 7 bases fit TRBD1. V dropped 6 bases and J dropped 6; count of bases not matched to a gene: 7. This CDR3 has 13 residues. The V gene's germline CDR1 is LNHDA and CDR2 SQIVND (reference sequence). The CDR3 bases are TGTGCCAGTAGATTTCCCGGGACAGATGGCTACACCTTC. It is translated as CASRFPGTDGYTF.

J is TRBJ2-2 and V is TRBV12-5, with a tentative D call TRBD2 (5 bases). The CDR3 contains 15 residues. Between the trimmed V and J ends, which lost 5 bases and 6 bases, there was a span of 16 bases. The germline CDR1 and CDR2 sequences are LGHNT and FRNRAP. The CDR3 coding sequence is TGTGCTAGTGGTCTATTCTCAGGACTCGCCGGGGAGCTGTTTTTT. This codes for CASGLFSGLAGELFF.

This clone showed up just once. This rearrangement joins TRBV7-8 to TRBJ2-1; 10 bases map to TRBD1. The CDR3 extends over 16 amino acids. V lost 6 bases and J lost 9; bases outside the gene matches: 14. Germline CDR1 SGHVS, CDR2 FQNEAQ. In DNA, the CDR3 is TGTGCCAGCAGATATAGTACCGGGACAGGGGATGGTGAGCAGTTCTTC. Protein product: CASRYSTGTGDGEQFF.

The chain joins TRBV5-1 to TRBJ2-3, with D possibly being TRBD1 (5 bases). The CDR3 length is 14 residues. Germline assignment: CDR1 SGHRS and CDR2 YFSETQ. The ends were cut back, 5 bases at V and 4 bases at J, with 14 bases in the middle. The CDR3, as DNA: TGCGCCAGCAGTTTTGACAGTGGCGCAGATACGCAGTATTTT. It yields the protein CASSFDSGADTQYF.

The chain links TRBV5-1 to TRBJ1-2, with TRBD1 identical over 8 bases. V shed 0 bases and J 4 bases; nucleotides not matched to a gene: 5. CDR3 size: 15 residues. Germline V gives CDR1 SGHRS, CDR2 YFSETQ. The CDR3 region is CASSLESGGSYGYTF. The CDR3, as DNA: TGCGCCAGCAGCTTGGAATCAGGGGGCTCCTATGGCTACACCTTC.

The chain is built from TRBV5-1 and TRBJ2-1, with 9 bases fitting TRBD1. The CDR3 consists of 15 residues. CDR1 and CDR2 from the germline V gene are SGHRS and YFSETQ. After removal of 0 bases from V and 9 bases from J, the junction contained 7 bases not matched to a gene. Here the CDR3 reads CASSLARTGAREQFF. CDR3 DNA: TGCGCCAGCAGCTTGGCCCGGACAGGGGCGCGTGAGCAGTTCTTC. The whole variable domain, filled in from reference TRBV5-1 and TRBJ2-1, reads KAGVTQTPRYLIKTRGQQVTLSCSPISGHRSVSWYQQTPGQGLQFLFEYFSETQRNKGNFPGRFSGRQFSNSRSEMNVSTLELGDSALYLCASSLARTGAREQFFGPGTRLTVL.

This chain connects TRBV19 to TRBJ1-1; TRBD1 might be the D (5 bases). The CDR3 extends over 15 amino acids. V was trimmed by 2 bases and J by 2 bases, leaving 12 bases between them. CDR1 is LNHDA, CDR2 SQIVND, per germline (reference sequence). CDR3 amino acids: CASSIPQGGNTEAFF. Written as DNA, the CDR3 is TGTGCCAGTAGTATACCGCAGGGAGGTAACACTGAAGCTTTCTTT.

This chain's CDR3 is CASSLAATSGRMYEQYF. The CDR3 nucleotides are TGCGCCAGCAGCTTGGCCGCGACTAGCGGGAGGATGTACGAGCAGTACTTC. This chain links TRBV5-1 with TRBJ2-7; 13 bases fit TRBD2. The CDR3 totals 17 residues. The junction had 7 bases not matched to a gene; V was cut back by 0 bases and J by 4 bases. From germline, CDR1 is SGHRS and CDR2 YFSETQ.

This clone occurred many times. Other DNA sequences in the same sample also yield this CDR3. V gene TRBV7-2 combines with J gene TRBJ2-7; D is perhaps TRBD1 (6 bases). The CDR3 is made up of 14 amino acids. Trimming took off 2 bases at V and 0 bases at J, with 8 bases between the two ends. Germline lookup yields CDR1 SGHTA and CDR2 FQGNSA. The CDR3 DNA sequence: TGTGCCAGCAGCTTAAGAGGGGGCTCCTACGAGCAGTACTTC. It is translated as CASSLRGGSYEQYF. The full variable domain, completed using reference TRBV7-2 and TRBJ2-7, is GAGVSQSPSNKVTEKGKDVELRCDPISGHTALYWYRQSLGQGLEFLIYFQGNSAPDKSGLPSDRFSAERTGGSVSTLTIQRTQQEDSAVYLCASSLRGGSYEQYFGPGTRLTVT.

V usage is TRBV11-2 and J usage is TRBJ1-2; 10 nucleotides align to TRBD1. V lost 1 base, J lost 2 bases, and 4 bases stayed unmatched. This CDR3 has 16 residues. Germline assignment: CDR1 SGHAT and CDR2 FQNNGV. CDR3 DNA: TGTGCCAGCAGCTTAGGTCGACAGGGGGCAAACTATGGCTACACCTTC. It is translated as CASSLGRQGANYGYTF.

The chain has TRBV30 and TRBJ1-3; D remains unclear. The germline gives CDR1 GTSNPN, CDR2 SVGIG (reference sequence). V shed 1 base and J shed 3 bases, with 4 bases lying between them. The CDR3 has 12 amino acids. The chain's CDR3 is CAWSGSGNTIYF. The DNA for the CDR3 is TGTGCCTGGAGTGGGAGTGGAAACACCATATATTTT.

This CDR3 is CASSMGLGTNYNEQFF. In DNA form, the CDR3 reads TGCGCCAGCAGCATGGGATTGGGGACAAATTACAATGAGCAGTTCTTC. This chain uses TRBV5-1 with TRBJ2-1, with a possible D match to TRBD1 (6 bases). Trimming removed 4 bases from V and 4 bases from J, with 18 bases in between. Germline-derived CDR1 and CDR2 are SGHRS and YFSETQ. The CDR3 runs 16 residues.

The gene calls are TRBV19 and TRBJ1-4; TRBD1 aligns across 7 bases. This CDR3 is 15 amino acids long. The germline V gene has CDR1 LNHDA and CDR2 SQIVND (reference sequence). The V segment lost 3 bases and the J segment 8 bases; nucleotides outside the gene matches: 9. The CDR3 protein is CASSILGGFEEKLFF. The CDR3 bases are TGTGCCAGTAGTATTTTAGGGGGCTTTGAGGAAAAACTGTTTTTT.